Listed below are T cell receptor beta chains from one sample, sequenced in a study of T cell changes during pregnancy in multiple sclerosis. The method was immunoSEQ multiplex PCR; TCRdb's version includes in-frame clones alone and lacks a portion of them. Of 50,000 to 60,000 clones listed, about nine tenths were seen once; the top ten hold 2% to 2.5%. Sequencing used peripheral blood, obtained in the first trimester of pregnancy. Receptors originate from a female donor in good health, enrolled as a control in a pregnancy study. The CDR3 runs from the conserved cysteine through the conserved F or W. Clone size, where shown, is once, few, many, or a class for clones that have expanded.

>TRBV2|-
CARTGTGGFGTEAFF
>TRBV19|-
CATSNWAGGAPGQPQHF
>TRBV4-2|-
CASSQRSGGQETQYF
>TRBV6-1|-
CASSALWGHDTQYF
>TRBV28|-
CASSESGDSPTDTQYF
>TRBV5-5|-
CASSSPHNTEAFF
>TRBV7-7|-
CASSPTQGAASGELFF
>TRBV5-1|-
CASSLVGQGLNTEAFF
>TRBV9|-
CASSESGQFHTDTQYF
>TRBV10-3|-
CAISETSVSSYEQYF
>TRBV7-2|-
CASSRAGLANYNEQFF
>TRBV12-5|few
CASGPNPSEAFF
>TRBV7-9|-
CASSLSPSGGEQYF
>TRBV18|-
CASSHRGGYGYTF
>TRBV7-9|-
CASSLGTGPNYGYTF
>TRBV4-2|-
CASSQGGISSGNTIYF
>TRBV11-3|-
CASSPTGGANNEQFF
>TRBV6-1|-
CASSVEQFF
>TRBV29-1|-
CSVLIQGKNTEAFF
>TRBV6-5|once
CASSPSSGGTEAFF
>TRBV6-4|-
CASSDNLLSSYNEQFF
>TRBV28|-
CASSMRTRLTDTQYF
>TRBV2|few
CASSDSRGQDF
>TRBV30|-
CAVYRGENTEAFF
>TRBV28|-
CASSGQGSHEQYF
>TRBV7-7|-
CASSFGQRETQYF
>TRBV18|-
CASSPRTSGRAGETQYF
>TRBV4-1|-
CASSQDVLAPGQYF
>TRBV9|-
CASSAMSGTGTYEQYF
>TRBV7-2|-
CASSYDWEEQFF
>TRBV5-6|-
CASSFGQGKNTEAFF
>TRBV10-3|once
CAISADSGTRNEQFF
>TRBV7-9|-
CASSFTGNTEAFF
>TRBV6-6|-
CASSYRTSQETQYF
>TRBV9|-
CASSVGPAALRGELFF
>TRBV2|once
CARGGLAGAFGDNEQFF
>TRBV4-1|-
CASSQEMGTSGSYEQFF
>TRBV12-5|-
CASGPDRAYTDTQYF
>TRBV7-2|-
CASSPTTDNYEQYF